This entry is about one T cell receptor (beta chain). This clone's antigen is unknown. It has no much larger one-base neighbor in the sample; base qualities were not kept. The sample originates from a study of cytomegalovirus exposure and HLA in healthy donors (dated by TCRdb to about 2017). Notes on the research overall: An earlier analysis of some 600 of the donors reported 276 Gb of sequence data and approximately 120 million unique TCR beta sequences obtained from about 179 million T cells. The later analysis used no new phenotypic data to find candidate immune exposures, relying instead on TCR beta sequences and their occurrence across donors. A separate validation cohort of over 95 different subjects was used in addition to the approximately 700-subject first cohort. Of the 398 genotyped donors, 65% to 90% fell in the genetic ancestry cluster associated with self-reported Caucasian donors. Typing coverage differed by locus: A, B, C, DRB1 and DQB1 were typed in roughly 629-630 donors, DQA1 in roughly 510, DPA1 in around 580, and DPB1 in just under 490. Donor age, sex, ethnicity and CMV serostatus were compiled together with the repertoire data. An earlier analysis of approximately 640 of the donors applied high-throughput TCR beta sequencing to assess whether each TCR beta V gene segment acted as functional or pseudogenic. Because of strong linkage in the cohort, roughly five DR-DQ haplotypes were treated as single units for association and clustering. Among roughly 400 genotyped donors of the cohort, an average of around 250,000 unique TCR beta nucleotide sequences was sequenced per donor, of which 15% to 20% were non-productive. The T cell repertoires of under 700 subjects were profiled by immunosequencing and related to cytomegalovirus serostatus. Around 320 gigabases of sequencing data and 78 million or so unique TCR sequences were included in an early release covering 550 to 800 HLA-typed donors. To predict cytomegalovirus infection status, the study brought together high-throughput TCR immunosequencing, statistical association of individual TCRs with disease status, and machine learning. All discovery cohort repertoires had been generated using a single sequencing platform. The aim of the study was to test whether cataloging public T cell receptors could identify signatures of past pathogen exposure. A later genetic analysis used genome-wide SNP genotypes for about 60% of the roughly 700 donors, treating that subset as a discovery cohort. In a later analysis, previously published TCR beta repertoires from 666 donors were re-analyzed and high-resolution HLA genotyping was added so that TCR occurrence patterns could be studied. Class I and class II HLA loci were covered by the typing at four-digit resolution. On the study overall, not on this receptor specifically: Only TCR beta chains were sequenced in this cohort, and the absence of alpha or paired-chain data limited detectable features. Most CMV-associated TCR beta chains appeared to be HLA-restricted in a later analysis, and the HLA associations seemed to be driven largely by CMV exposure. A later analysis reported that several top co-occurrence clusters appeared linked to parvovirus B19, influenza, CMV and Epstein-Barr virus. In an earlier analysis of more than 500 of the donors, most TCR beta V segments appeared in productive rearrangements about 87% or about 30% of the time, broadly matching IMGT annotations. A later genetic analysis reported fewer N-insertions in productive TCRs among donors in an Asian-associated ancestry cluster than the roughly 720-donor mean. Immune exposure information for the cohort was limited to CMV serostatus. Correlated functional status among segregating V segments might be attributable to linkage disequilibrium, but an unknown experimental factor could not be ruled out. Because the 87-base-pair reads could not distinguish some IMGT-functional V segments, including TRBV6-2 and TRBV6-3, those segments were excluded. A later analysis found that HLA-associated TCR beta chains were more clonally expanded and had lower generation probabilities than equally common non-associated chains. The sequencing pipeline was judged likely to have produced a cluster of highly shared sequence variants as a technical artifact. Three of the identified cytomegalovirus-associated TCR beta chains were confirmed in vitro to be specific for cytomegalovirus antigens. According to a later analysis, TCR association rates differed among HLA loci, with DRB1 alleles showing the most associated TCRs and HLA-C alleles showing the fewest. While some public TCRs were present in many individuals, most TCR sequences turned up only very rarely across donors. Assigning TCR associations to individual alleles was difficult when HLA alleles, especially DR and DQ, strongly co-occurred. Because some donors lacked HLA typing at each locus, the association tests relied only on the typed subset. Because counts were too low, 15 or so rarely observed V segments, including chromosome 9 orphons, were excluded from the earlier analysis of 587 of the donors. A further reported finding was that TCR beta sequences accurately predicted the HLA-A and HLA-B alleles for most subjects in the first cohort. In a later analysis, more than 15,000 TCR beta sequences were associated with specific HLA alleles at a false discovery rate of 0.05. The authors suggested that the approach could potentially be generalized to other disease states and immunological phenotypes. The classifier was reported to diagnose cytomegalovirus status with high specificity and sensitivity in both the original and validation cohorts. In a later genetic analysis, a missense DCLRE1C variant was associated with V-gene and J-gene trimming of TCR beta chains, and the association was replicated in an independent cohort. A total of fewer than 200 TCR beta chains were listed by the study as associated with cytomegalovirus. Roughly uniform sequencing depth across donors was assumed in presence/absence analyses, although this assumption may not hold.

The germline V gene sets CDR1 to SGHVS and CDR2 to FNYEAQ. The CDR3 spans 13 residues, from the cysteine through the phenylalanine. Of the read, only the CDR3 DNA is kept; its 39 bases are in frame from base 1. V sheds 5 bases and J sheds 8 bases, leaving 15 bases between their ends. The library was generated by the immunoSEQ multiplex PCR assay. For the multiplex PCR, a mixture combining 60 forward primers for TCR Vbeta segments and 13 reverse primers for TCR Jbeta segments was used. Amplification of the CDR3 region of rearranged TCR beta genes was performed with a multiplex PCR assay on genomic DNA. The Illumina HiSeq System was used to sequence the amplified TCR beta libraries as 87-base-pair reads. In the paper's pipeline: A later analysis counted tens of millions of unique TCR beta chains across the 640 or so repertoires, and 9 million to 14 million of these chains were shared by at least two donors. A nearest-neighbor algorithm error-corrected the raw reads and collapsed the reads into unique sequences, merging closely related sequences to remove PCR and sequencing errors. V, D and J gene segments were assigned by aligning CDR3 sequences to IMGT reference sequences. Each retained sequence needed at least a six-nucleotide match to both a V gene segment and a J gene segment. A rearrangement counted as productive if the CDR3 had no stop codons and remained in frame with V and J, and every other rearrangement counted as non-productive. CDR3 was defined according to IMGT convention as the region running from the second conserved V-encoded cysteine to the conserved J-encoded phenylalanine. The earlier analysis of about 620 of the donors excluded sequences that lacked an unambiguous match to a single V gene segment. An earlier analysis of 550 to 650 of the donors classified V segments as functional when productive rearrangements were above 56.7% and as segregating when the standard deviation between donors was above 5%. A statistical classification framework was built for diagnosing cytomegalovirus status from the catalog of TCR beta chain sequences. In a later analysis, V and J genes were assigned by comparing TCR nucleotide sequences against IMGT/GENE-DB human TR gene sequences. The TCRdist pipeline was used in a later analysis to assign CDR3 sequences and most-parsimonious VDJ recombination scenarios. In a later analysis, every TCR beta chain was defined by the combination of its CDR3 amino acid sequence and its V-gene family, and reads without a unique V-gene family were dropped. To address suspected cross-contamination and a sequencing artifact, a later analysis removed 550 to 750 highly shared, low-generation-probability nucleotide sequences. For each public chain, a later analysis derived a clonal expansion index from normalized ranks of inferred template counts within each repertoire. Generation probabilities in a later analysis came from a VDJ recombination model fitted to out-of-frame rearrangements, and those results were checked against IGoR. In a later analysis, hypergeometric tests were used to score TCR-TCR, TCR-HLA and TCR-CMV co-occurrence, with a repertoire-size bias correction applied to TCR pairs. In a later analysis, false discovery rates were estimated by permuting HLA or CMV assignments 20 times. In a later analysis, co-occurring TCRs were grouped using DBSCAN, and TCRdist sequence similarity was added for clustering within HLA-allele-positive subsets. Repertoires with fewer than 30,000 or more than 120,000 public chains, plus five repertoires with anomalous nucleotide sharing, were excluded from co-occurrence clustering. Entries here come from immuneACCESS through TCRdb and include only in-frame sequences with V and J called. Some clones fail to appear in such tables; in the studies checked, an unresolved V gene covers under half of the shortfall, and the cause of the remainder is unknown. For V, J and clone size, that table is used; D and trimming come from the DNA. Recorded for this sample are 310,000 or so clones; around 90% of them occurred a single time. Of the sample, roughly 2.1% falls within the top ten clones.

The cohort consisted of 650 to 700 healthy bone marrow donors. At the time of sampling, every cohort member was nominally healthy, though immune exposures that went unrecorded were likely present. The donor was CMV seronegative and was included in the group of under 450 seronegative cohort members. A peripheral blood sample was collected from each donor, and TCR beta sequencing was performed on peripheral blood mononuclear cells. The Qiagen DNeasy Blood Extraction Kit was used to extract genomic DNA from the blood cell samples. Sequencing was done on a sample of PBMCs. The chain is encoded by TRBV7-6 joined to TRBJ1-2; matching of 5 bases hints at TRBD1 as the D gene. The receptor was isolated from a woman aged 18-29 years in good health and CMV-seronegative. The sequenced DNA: TGTGCCAGCAGCCCTCAGGGATTTAACGGCTACACCTTC. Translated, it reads CASSPQGFNGYTF.